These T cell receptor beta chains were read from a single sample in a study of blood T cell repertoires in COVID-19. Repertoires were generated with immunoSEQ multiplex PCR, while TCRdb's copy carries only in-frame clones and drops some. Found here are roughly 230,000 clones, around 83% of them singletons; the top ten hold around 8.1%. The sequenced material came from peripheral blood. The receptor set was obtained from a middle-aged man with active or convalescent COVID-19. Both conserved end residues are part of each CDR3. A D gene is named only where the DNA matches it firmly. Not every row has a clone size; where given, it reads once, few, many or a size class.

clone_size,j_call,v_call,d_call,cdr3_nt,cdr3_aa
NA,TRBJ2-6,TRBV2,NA,TGTGCCAGCAACTCAGGGTACGGGGCCAACGTCCTGACTTTC,CASNSGYGANVLTF
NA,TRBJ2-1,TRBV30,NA,TGTGCCTGGGACCCGGGATTATACAATGAGCAGTTCTTC,CAWDPGLYNEQFF
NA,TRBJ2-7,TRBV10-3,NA,TGTGCCATCAGTGAATGGGGGCGGGAGCCCTACGAGCAGTACTTC,CAISEWGREPYEQYF
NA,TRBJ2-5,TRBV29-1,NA,TGCAGCGTGACCCTTAATGGGGGGTTGGCGGAGACCCAGTACTTC,CSVTLNGGLAETQYF
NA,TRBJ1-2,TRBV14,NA,TGTGCCAGCAGCCCTTGGGGCAGCCTCTATGGCTACACCTTC,CASSPWGSLYGYTF
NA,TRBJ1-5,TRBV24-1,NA,TGTGCCACCAGTGCATACGGGGAGAATCAGCCCCAGCATTTT,CATSAYGENQPQHF
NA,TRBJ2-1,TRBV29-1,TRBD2,TGCAGCGTTCCGTTTAGCGGGAGCTCCTACAATGAGCAGTTCTTC,CSVPFSGSSYNEQFF
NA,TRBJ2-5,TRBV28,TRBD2,TGTGCCAGCAGTTCACAAACTAGCGGGGGCGCGTTCCAGACCCAGTACTTC,CASSSQTSGGAFQTQYF
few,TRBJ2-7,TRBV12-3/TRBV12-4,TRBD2,TGTGCCAGCAGTTTACGCGGGAGGGGCGAGCAGTACTTC,CASSLRGRGEQYF
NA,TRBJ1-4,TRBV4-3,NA,TGCGCCAGCAGCCAAGGTGGGAGGGAGAACGAAAAACTGTTTTTT,CASSQGGRENEKLFF
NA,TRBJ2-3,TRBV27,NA,TGTGCCAGCAGTGGGGGGAATTCTGATACGCAGTATTTT,CASSGGNSDTQYF
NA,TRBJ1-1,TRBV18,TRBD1,TGTGCCAGCTCACTCCAGGGGGCGGTTGAAGCTTTCTTT,CASSLQGAVEAFF
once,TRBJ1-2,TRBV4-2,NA,TGTGCCAGCAGCCAAGAATTAGAGGCCAACTATGGCTACACCTTC,CASSQELEANYGYTF
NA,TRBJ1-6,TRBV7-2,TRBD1,TGTGCCAGCAGCTTAGGGGGAACAGGGGGTAATTCACCCCTCCACTTT,CASSLGGTGGNSPLHF
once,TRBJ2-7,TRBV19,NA,TGTGCCAGTAGTATCGACTACTCCTTACCCTACGAGCAGTACTTC,CASSIDYSLPYEQYF
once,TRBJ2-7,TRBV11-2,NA,TGTGCCAGCACCCTCAACGGGGAAACCTACGAGCAGTACTTC,CASTLNGETYEQYF
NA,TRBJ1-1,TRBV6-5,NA,TGTGCCAGCAGTTACCGTACAAGGAACACTGAAGCTTTCTTT,CASSYRTRNTEAFF
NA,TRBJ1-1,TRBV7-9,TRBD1,TGTGCCAGCAGCAAGGGACAGGGGGGGACTGAAGCTTTCTTT,CASSKGQGGTEAFF
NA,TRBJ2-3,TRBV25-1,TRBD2,TGTGCCAGCAGTTTAGCGGGCAGCACAGATACGCAGTATTTT,CASSLAGSTDTQYF
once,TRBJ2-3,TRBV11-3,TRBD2,TGTGCCAGCCAACGACTAGCTAGCGGGAGGTCCCAAAGCACAGATACGCAGTATTTT,CASQRLASGRSQSTDTQYF